The next 14 T cell receptor beta chains were all read from a single sample in a study of PD-L1 blockade in urothelial cancer. The table came from immunoSEQ multiplex PCR; TCRdb's copy has only in-frame clones and leaves some out. The data contain about 51,000 clones, around 86% of them seen just once; the ten biggest clones take up approximately 16%. Here the sequenced sample was PBMCs, taken around atezolizumab (anti-PD-L1) treatment. The receptor source for this set is a man aged 55-75 years with urothelial cancer.

This rearrangement joins TRBV6-5 to TRBJ2-3; no reliable D call. This CDR3 region has 13 residues. Trimming took 3 bases from V and 2 from J, leaving 6 bases between them. The germline V gene has CDR1 MNHEY and CDR2 SVGAGI. The CDR3 bases are TGTGCCAGCAGTTATTTAGTCACAGATACGCAGTATTTT. The encoded protein is CASSYLVTDTQYF.

The chain is built from TRBV4-3 and TRBJ2-3, with TRBD2 matching over 9 bases. This CDR3 spans 16 amino acids. The germline V gene encodes CDR1 LGHNA and CDR2 YSLEER. V gave up 5 bases and J gave up 3 bases; unmatched junction bases: 9. CDR3 sequence: CASSVRGGGPTDTQYF. The CDR3 DNA reads as TGCGCCAGCAGCGTTCGCGGGGGGGGGCCAACAGATACGCAGTATTTT.

J is TRBJ2-3 and V is TRBV19; 8 positions agree with TRBD1. CDR1 is LNHDA and CDR2 is SQIVND in the germline V gene (reference sequence). Losses at the gene ends were 6 bases for V and 3 bases for J; bases not matched to a gene: 8. The CDR3 runs to 15 residues. The CDR3: CASSLGQGMTDTQYF. The CDR3 DNA follows: TGTGCCAGTAGCCTCGGACAGGGTATGACAGATACGCAGTATTTT.

The chain employs TRBV16 and TRBJ1-6, with 7 bases fitting TRBD1. The V gene's germline CDR1 is KGHSY and CDR2 FQNENV. J gave up 13 bases and V 2 bases, and 8 bases lay outside the gene matches. There are 14 residues in the CDR3. The CDR3 nucleotides are TGTGCCAGCAGCCAAACGACAGGGAGTTCGCCCCTCCACTTT. Its translation is CASSQTTGSSPLHF.

This clone was seen only once. This rearrangement joins TRBV6-6 to TRBJ2-7; the D gene is possibly TRBD1 (6 bases). Germline CDR1 is MNHNY and CDR2 is SVGAGI (reference sequence). This CDR3 comprises 13 residues. V lost 4 bases, J lost 2 bases, and 9 bases lay in between. This CDR3 is CASSSGQPYEQYF. Written as DNA, the CDR3 is TGTGCCAGCAGTTCAGGACAGCCCTACGAGCAGTACTTC.

This chain uses TRBV27 with TRBJ2-7; D may be TRBD2 (5 bases). Germline lookup yields CDR1 MNHEY and CDR2 SMNVEV (reference sequence). The length of the CDR3 is 13 residues. V was clipped by 1 base and J by 7 bases, with 11 bases between them. The CDR3 spells CASSLFRGREQYF. The CDR3 DNA is TGTGCCAGCAGTTTATTCCGGGGAAGGGAGCAGTACTTC.

This chain joins TRBV30 and TRBJ2-2, with D possibly being TRBD1 (6 bases). V was cut by 0 bases and J by 6 bases, with 17 bases left in between. The CDR3 extends over 16 amino acids. Germline CDR1 is GTSNPN and CDR2 is SVGIG (reference sequence). CDR3 in DNA: TGTGCCTGGAGTGTAAGTGGCAGGGGTGTCTCCGGGGAGCTGTTTTTT. Its protein product is CAWSVSGRGVSGELFF. The full variable domain, in which reference TRBV30 and TRBJ2-2 provide the parts outside the CDR3, is SQTIHQWPATLVQPVGSPLSLECTVEGTSNPNLYWYRQAAGRGLQLLFYSVGIGQISSEVPQNLSASRPQDRQFILSSKKLLLSDSGFYLCAWSVSGRGVSGELFFGEGSRLTVL.

V usage is TRBV30 and J usage is TRBJ2-5, with a tentative D call TRBD2 (5 bases). CDR3 length: 14 residues. Trimming took 0 bases from V and 5 from J, leaving 13 bases between them. Germline V gene lookup returns CDR1 GTSNPN and CDR2 SVGIG (reference sequence). This CDR3 reads CAWSVGLAAETQYF. The CDR3 DNA reads as TGTGCCTGGAGTGTAGGGCTAGCAGCCGAGACCCAGTACTTC. Drawing the rest from reference TRBV30 and TRBJ2-5, the complete variable domain is SQTIHQWPATLVQPVGSPLSLECTVEGTSNPNLYWYRQAAGRGLQLLFYSVGIGQISSEVPQNLSASRPQDRQFILSSKKLLLSDSGFYLCAWSVGLAAETQYFGPGTRLLVL.

The chain links TRBV7-3 to TRBJ2-7; 7 bases agree with TRBD2. Trimming removed 3 bases from V and 5 bases from J; junction bases left unmatched: 7. From germline, CDR1 is SGHTA and CDR2 FQGTGA. The CDR3 has 14 amino acids. CDR3 protein: CASSLSGIVDEQYF. The CDR3 DNA is TGTGCCAGCAGCTTGAGCGGGATAGTGGACGAGCAGTACTTC.

The chain links TRBV5-4 to TRBJ2-1, with TRBD2 matching 9 bases. The V gene end was trimmed by 5 bases and the J gene end by 9 bases; junction bases not matched to a gene: 15. CDR3 length: 16 residues. Germline V gene sequence: CDR1 SGHNT, CDR2 YYREEE (reference sequence). CDR3 protein: CASRNRQRGALSEQFF. As DNA, the CDR3 is TGTGCCAGCAGGAACCGCCAGCGGGGGGCCTTAAGTGAGCAGTTCTTC.

The V and J genes are TRBV5-1 and TRBJ1-1, with unresolved D. This CDR3 is 15 amino acids long. The germline V and J ends were trimmed by 0 bases and 1 base, with 10 bases remaining between them. Germline V gene data show CDR1 as SGHRS and CDR2 as YFSETQ. The CDR3 nucleotides are TGCGCCAGCAGCTTGGGGCCGCCCGCGAACACTGAAGCTTTCTTT. It specifies CASSLGPPANTEAFF.

This clone was seen only a few times. V usage is TRBV7-3 and J usage is TRBJ2-1; TRBD2 matches 7 bases. The CDR3 contains 16 residues. Germline V gene data show CDR1 as SGHTA and CDR2 as FQGTGA. V shed 4 bases and J 5 bases; nucleotides not matched to a gene: 11. The CDR3 nucleotides are TGTGCCAGCAGCTCCCTTTTCGCGGGAGAGAACAATGAGCAGTTCTTC. Translation: CASSSLFAGENNEQFF. Based on the CDR3 plus reference TRBV7-3 and TRBJ2-1, the full variable domain is GAGVSQTPSNKVTEKGKYVELRCDPISGHTALYWYRQSLGQGPEFLIYFQGTGAADDSGLPNDRFFAVRPEGSVSTLKIQRTERGDSAVYLCASSSLFAGENNEQFFGPGTRLTVL.

V usage is TRBV5-1 and J usage is TRBJ1-2, with 9 nucleotides matching TRBD1. CDR1 and CDR2 from the germline V gene are SGHRS and YFSETQ. V lost 3 bases, J lost 7 bases, and 4 bases stayed unmatched. The CDR3 spans 13 residues. CDR3: CASSYPGQGGYTF. The DNA of the CDR3 is TGCGCCAGCAGCTATCCGGGACAGGGTGGCTACACCTTC.

As concerns this clone: The sample contains more than one DNA sequence encoding this CDR3. J is TRBJ1-2 and V is TRBV4-3; no definite D call. The CDR3 loop spans 14 amino acids. Trimming removed 6 bases from V and 2 bases from J, with 13 bases in between. Germline V CDR1 and CDR2: LGHNA, YSLEER. The CDR3 here is CASSPFPANYGYTF. The DNA of the CDR3 is TGCGCCAGCAGTCCCTTCCCCGCGAACTATGGCTACACCTTC.